The rows below give T cell receptor beta chains drawn from one sample of a study of blood T cell repertoires in COVID-19. Sequenced by immunoSEQ multiplex PCR; TCRdb stores in-frame clones only, minus some. The sample holds tens of thousands of clones, around nine tenths seen once. The specimen sequenced was peripheral blood. All receptors derive from an older man with COVID-19, enrolled during active disease. Each CDR3 is given without its conserved first and last residue. The order of the fields is V gene, J gene, CDR3 protein.

>TRBV3-1/TRBV3-2|TRBJ2-7
ASSQLTSAYEQY
>TRBV27|TRBJ2-3
ASSLAGFRYTDTQY
>TRBV5-1|TRBJ2-1
ASSLEPSGSRLTRDEQF
>TRBV19|TRBJ2-3
ASSGPGGTDTQY
>TRBV7-8|TRBJ1-4
ASAVRVNEKLF
>TRBV7-9|TRBJ1-2
ASSLLDSSLRGYT
>TRBV7-9|TRBJ1-1
ASGAKALNTEAF
>TRBV7-9|TRBJ2-5
ASSLLAGEETQY
>TRBV7-6|TRBJ2-1
ASSLSSGYNEQF
>TRBV19|TRBJ1-1
ASSPTDRGRFTEAF
>TRBV11-2|TRBJ1-3
ASSLGHTSSGNTIY
>TRBV11-2|TRBJ2-3
ASSSVFASGVADTQY
>TRBV6-5|TRBJ2-7
ASSLTPGQGREQY
>TRBV29-1|TRBJ1-2
SVVGGPYGYT
>TRBV14|TRBJ2-7
ASSQVREGLYEQY
>TRBV2|TRBJ1-1
ASKTGGNTEAF
>TRBV7-8|TRBJ2-7
ASSLSGEVRDEQY
>TRBV5-6|TRBJ2-2
ASIQLQVPGELF
>TRBV4-2|TRBJ2-1
ASSQPNSGNEQF
>TRBV6-5|TRBJ1-1
ASSYGQGEAF
>TRBV7-9|TRBJ2-3
ASSHTLGTSGSTDTQY
>TRBV13|TRBJ1-2
ASSYGQGSGGYT
>TRBV30|TRBJ1-5
AWSGSRNSNQPQH